A selection of T cell receptor beta chains follows, all from one sample in a study of CD8 T cells in Susac syndrome. MiXCR was run by TCRdb on the immunoSEQ multiplex PCR reads, yielding one entry per CDR3 protein. The data contain 55,000 to 75,000 distinct CDR3 sequences, 93% of them singletons. Sequencing was performed on CD4+ T cells from PBMCs. These receptors were collected from a human donor with Susac syndrome. The CDR3 runs from the conserved cysteine through the conserved F or W. Each record gives: V gene, D gene, clone size, J gene, CDR3 DNA, CDR3 protein. The D gene is left open where the match is weak. Size is omitted from some rows. Given values are once, few, many or a class for expanded clones.

V: TRBV4-1
D: .
size: .
J: TRBJ2-1
DNA: TGCGCCAGCAGCCAAGATTTGAGGGGGGTAAGGAATGAGCAGTTCTTC
CDR3: CASSQDLRGVRNEQFF

V: TRBV19
D: TRBD1
size: .
J: TRBJ2-7
DNA: TGTGCCAGTCGGCCCGGGACAGGGGTTTCCTACGAGCAGTACTTC
CDR3: CASRPGTGVSYEQYF

V: TRBV14
D: .
size: once
J: TRBJ2-7
DNA: TGTGCCAGCAGCCAAGCTCTGTTGGGGGGGCGATTTCCCCACGAGCAGTACTTC
CDR3: CASSQALLGGRFPHEQYF

V: TRBV12-3/TRBV12-4
D: .
size: once
J: TRBJ1-2
DNA: TGTGCCAGCAGTTCGCAGGTCTATGGCTACACCTTC
CDR3: CASSSQVYGYTF

V: TRBV7-9
D: .
size: once
J: TRBJ2-7
DNA: TGTGCCAGCAGCTTAACGGGAAACTACGAGCAGTACTTC
CDR3: CASSLTGNYEQYF

V: TRBV7-2
D: TRBD1
size: .
J: TRBJ2-7
DNA: TGTGCCAGCAGCTTAGCGGGACAGGGTTCCTACGAGCAGTACTTC
CDR3: CASSLAGQGSYEQYF

V: TRBV6-2/TRBV6-3
D: .
size: once
J: TRBJ2-2
DNA: TGTGCCAGCTTTATGGGACCGGGGCTGCGGAACACCGGGGAGCTGTTTTTT
CDR3: CASFMGPGLRNTGELFF

V: TRBV7-2
D: TRBD1
size: .
J: TRBJ2-5
DNA: TGTGCCAGCAGCTTGACAGGGGTTCAAGAGACCCAGTACTTC
CDR3: CASSLTGVQETQYF

V: TRBV5-1
D: TRBD1
size: .
J: TRBJ2-7
DNA: TGCGCCAGCAGACATTGGACAGGGCAACTCTACGAGCAGTACTTC
CDR3: CASRHWTGQLYEQYF

V: TRBV4-3
D: TRBD2
size: .
J: TRBJ2-1
DNA: TGCGCCAGCAGCCAAGGAAGCGGGGGGACAACTTACAATGAGCAGTTCTTC
CDR3: CASSQGSGGTTYNEQFF

V: TRBV24-1
D: .
size: .
J: TRBJ2-5
DNA: TGTGCCACCAGTGAGGCGCAGGGCCCCCAAGAGACCCAGTACTTC
CDR3: CATSEAQGPQETQYF

V: TRBV19
D: .
size: .
J: TRBJ2-5
DNA: TGTGCCAGTAGTAGCCTCAGGGAAGAGACCCAGTACTTC
CDR3: CASSSLREETQYF

V: TRBV2
D: .
size: .
J: TRBJ1-6
DNA: TGTGCCAGCACCAGTGGACGTCAGCTTGGGTCACCCCTCCACTTT
CDR3: CASTSGRQLGSPLHF

V: TRBV9
D: .
size: .
J: TRBJ1-2
DNA: TGTGCCAGCAGCACCTCCCCTACAGAGAACTATGGCTACACCTTC
CDR3: CASSTSPTENYGYTF

V: TRBV6-6
D: .
size: .
J: TRBJ1-1
DNA: TGTGCCAGCAGAGACTCCTTGAACACTGAAGCTTTCTTT
CDR3: CASRDSLNTEAFF

V: TRBV4-2
D: .
size: .
J: TRBJ2-4
DNA: TGTGCCAGCAGCCAAGAGCCAGGGTCCTCCGCCGAGACCATTCAGTACTTC
CDR3: CASSQEPGSSAETIQYF

V: TRBV5-1
D: TRBD1
size: .
J: TRBJ2-7
DNA: TGCGCCAGCAGCTCTCGGAGGTTGGGACAGGGGTTGATCTACGAGCAGTACTTC
CDR3: CASSSRRLGQGLIYEQYF

V: TRBV19
D: .
size: .
J: TRBJ1-5
DNA: TGTGCCAGTAAGGAGGGTTCAGGAGGCAATCAGCCCCAGCATTTT
CDR3: CASKEGSGGNQPQHF

V: TRBV7-9
D: .
size: .
J: TRBJ1-4
DNA: TGTGCCAGCAGCTCAACTGCAAGAATGGAAAAACTGTTTTTT
CDR3: CASSSTARMEKLFF

V: TRBV7-6
D: .
size: .
J: TRBJ2-7
DNA: TGTGCCAGCAGCTTAATCCCGGGCCAGGGGCACTACGAGCAGTACTTC
CDR3: CASSLIPGQGHYEQYF

V: TRBV18
D: .
size: .
J: TRBJ2-7
DNA: TGTGCCAGCTCCCGCAGACAGAAATCTGACGAGCAGTACTTC
CDR3: CASSRRQKSDEQYF

V: TRBV6-2/TRBV6-3
D: .
size: .
J: TRBJ1-1
DNA: TGTGCCAGCAGCCGCGAGATTTCAGGGAACACTGAAGCTTTCTTT
CDR3: CASSREISGNTEAFF

V: TRBV23-1
D: TRBD1
size: .
J: TRBJ2-3
DNA: TGCGCCAGCAGCCGCCGACAGGGACATACGCAGTATTTT
CDR3: CASSRRQGHTQYF

V: TRBV20-1
D: TRBD1
size: .
J: TRBJ2-7
DNA: TGCAGTGCTTCCCCTCCGGGACAGGGTGTCCACGAGCAGTACTTC
CDR3: CSASPPGQGVHEQYF

V: TRBV20-1
D: .
size: .
J: TRBJ2-3
DNA: TGCAGTGCCAGTTATCGATTCGGGGCTGATACGCAGTATTTT
CDR3: CSASYRFGADTQYF

V: TRBV5-6
D: TRBD2
size: .
J: TRBJ2-3
DNA: TGTGCCAGCAGCTTGGAGGGGCGACTAGCGGGAAAATATACGCAGTATTTT
CDR3: CASSLEGRLAGKYTQYF

V: TRBV18
D: .
size: .
J: TRBJ2-2
DNA: TGTGCCAGCTCACCAAGGACTAACACCGGGGAGCTGTTTTTT
CDR3: CASSPRTNTGELFF

V: TRBV5-1
D: .
size: .
J: TRBJ2-1
DNA: TGCGCCAGCAGCTTCCAGGGGAGCTCCTACAATGAGCAGTTCTTC
CDR3: CASSFQGSSYNEQFF

V: TRBV21-1
D: .
size: once
J: TRBJ1-1
DNA: TGTGCCAGCAGCAAAGCCCACCTTATGAACACTGAAGCTTTCTTT
CDR3: CASSKAHLMNTEAFF

V: TRBV15
D: TRBD1
size: .
J: TRBJ2-4
DNA: TGTGCCACCAGCAGAGATCTCCGAGGACAGGGGGAGGGGGCCAAAAACATTCAGTACTTC
CDR3: CATSRDLRGQGEGAKNIQYF

V: TRBV12-3/TRBV12-4
D: TRBD1
size: .
J: TRBJ1-5
DNA: TGTGCCAGCAGTTTCCAGGGGGCTTGGAATCAGCCCCAGCATTTT
CDR3: CASSFQGAWNQPQHF

V: TRBV12-3/TRBV12-4
D: TRBD1
size: .
J: TRBJ2-6
DNA: TGTGCCAGCAGTATACCGGGACAGGGGGCGCAAGGGGCCAACGTCCTGACTTTC
CDR3: CASSIPGQGAQGANVLTF

V: TRBV20-1
D: .
size: once
J: TRBJ1-5
DNA: TGCAGTGCGTCACGTTTGGGGGGATTTTATAGCAATCAGCCCCAGCATTTT
CDR3: CSASRLGGFYSNQPQHF

V: TRBV19
D: TRBD1
size: .
J: TRBJ1-2
DNA: TGTGCCAGTACCCTAAACCGGGACAGGGTTGGCTACACCTTC
CDR3: CASTLNRDRVGYTF

V: TRBV27
D: .
size: .
J: TRBJ2-3
DNA: TGTGCCAGCAGTTTGACAAGTGCAGATACGCAGTATTTT
CDR3: CASSLTSADTQYF

V: TRBV4-1
D: .
size: .
J: TRBJ2-2
DNA: TGCGCCAGCAGCCAGTTGAACAGGTTTTTTCGTTACACCGGGGAGCTGTTTTTT
CDR3: CASSQLNRFFRYTGELFF

V: TRBV5-6
D: TRBD1
size: .
J: TRBJ2-5
DNA: TGTGCCAGCAGCTTCCCACCATACCGTTTACAGGGGGAGACCCAGTACTTC
CDR3: CASSFPPYRLQGETQYF

V: TRBV6-5
D: TRBD1
size: .
J: TRBJ1-6
DNA: TGTGCCAGCACCCGGGACAGGGATAATTCACCCCTCCACTTT
CDR3: CASTRDRDNSPLHF

V: TRBV6-2/TRBV6-3
D: .
size: few
J: TRBJ1-6
DNA: TGTGCCAGCAGATCGACAGCCTATAATTCACCCCTCCACTTT
CDR3: CASRSTAYNSPLHF

V: TRBV30
D: .
size: .
J: TRBJ2-1
DNA: TGTGCCTGGAAACAGTCCCCCTACAATGAGCAGTTCTTC
CDR3: CAWKQSPYNEQFF

V: TRBV19
D: .
size: .
J: TRBJ1-1
DNA: TGTGCCAGTACAACAGGCCGAGGAAGCACTGAAGCTTTCTTT
CDR3: CASTTGRGSTEAFF

V: TRBV5-1
D: .
size: .
J: TRBJ2-3
DNA: TGCGCCAGCAGCTTGTTGGCCAGGGGCACAGATACGCAGTATTTT
CDR3: CASSLLARGTDTQYF

V: TRBV5-1
D: TRBD1
size: .
J: TRBJ1-1
DNA: TGCGCCAGCAGCATACACAGGGGATGGAGAATGAACACTGAAGCTTTCTTT
CDR3: CASSIHRGWRMNTEAFF

V: TRBV2
D: .
size: .
J: TRBJ1-4
DNA: TGTGCCAGCAGTATTAGGCGCAGGACTAATGAAAAACTGTTTTTT
CDR3: CASSIRRRTNEKLFF

V: TRBV28
D: .
size: .
J: TRBJ2-4
DNA: TGTGCCAGCGGACTCCCAACAGGGGCCAAAAACATTCAGTACTTC
CDR3: CASGLPTGAKNIQYF